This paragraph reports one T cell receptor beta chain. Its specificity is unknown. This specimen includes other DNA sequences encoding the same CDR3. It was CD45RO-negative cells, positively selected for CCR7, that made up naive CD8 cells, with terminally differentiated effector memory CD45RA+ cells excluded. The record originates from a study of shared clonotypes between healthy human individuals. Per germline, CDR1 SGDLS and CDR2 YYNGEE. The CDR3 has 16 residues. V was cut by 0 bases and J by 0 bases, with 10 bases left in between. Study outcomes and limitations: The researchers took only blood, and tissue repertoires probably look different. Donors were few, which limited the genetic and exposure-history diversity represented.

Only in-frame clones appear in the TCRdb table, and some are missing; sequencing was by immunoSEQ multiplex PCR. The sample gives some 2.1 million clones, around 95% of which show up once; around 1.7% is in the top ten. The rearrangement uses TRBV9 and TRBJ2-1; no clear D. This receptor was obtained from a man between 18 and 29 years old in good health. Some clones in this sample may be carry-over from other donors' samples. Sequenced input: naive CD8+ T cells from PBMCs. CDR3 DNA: TGTGCCAGCAGCGTAGGGGGTTCCAGCTCCTACAATGAGCAGTTCTTC. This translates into CASSVGGSSSYNEQFF.